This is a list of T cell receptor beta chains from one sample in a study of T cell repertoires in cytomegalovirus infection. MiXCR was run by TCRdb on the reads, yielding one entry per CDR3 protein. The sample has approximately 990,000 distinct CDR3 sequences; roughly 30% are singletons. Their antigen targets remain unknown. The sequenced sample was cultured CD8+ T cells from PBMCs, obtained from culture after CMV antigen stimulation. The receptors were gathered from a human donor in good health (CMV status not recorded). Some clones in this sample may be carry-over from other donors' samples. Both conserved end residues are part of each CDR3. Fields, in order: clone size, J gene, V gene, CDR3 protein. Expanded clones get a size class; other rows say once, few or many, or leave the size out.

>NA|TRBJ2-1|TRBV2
CASDEPGQWGDEQFF
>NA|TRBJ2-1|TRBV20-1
CSAPDPSSYNEQFF
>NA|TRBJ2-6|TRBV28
CASSADRSGANVLTF
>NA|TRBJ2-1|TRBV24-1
CATSQGTNNEQFF
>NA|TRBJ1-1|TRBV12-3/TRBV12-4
CASNSPGTLNTEAFF
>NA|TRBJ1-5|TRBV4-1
CASSQEGPTSGQPQHF
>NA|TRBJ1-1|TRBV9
CASSGTGTGNEAFF
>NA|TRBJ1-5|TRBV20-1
CSARTSRDSFYSNQPQHF
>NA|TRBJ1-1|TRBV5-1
CASSRILEGINTEAFF
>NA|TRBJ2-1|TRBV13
CASSLNLGGEQFF
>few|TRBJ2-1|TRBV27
CASSYQFSGGAWLYNEQFF
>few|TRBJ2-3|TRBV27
CASSLERGTADTQYF
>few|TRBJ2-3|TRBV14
CASSPRTSGAQRDTQYF
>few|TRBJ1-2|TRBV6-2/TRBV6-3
CASSPQGWGYGYTF
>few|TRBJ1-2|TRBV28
CASSLSANGYTF
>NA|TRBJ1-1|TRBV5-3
CASSFARTYTEAFF
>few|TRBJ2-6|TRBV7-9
CASTTSSLLAGANVLTF
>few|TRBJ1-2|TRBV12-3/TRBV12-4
CASSLIYGYTF
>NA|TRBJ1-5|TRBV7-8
CASSFNRGLNQPQHF
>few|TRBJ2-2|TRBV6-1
CASSEEGGIAGELFF
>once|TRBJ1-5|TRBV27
CASSPRAGRFQPQHF
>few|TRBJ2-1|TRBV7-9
CASSLGRDYPYNEQFF
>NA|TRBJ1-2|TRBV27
CASSPHLQGYSTYGYTF
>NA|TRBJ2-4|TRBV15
CATSREGTIQYF
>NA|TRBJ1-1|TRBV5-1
CASSGGQSYTEAFF
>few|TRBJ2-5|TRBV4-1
CASSLLLAGAQETQYF
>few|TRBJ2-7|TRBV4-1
CASSHFDSLYVREQYF
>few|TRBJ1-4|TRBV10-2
CASSESGTNPDNEKLFF
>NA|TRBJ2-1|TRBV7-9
CASRPLADHNEQFF
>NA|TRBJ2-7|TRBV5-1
CASSLEYSQPYEQYF
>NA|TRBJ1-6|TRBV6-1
CASSEEGQGYSPLHF
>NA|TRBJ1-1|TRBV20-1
CSARRVPNTEAFF
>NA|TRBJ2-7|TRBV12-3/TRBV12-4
CASSLASSGGTEQYF